This T cell receptor (beta chain) emerged from a study of blood T cell repertoires in COVID-19. Study-wide context: Spain, Italy and the United States supplied samples that represented acute and convalescent COVID-19.

Recruitment covered about 25 US areas and drew participants whose ages spanned roughly 18 to 95 years. Assignment of participants to cohorts was predicated upon participant-reported clinical history. Per the original data handling: Reference gene primer amplification gave estimated nucleated cell counts. TCRdb keeps only in-frame clones here, not all; method: immunoSEQ multiplex PCR. V and J calls and clone size come straight from that table; D and trimming were deduced from the DNA. The sample contains a few hundred thousand clones, 70% to 90% of which appear only once. With 4 bases removed from V and 2 bases from J, the gap between germline ends came to 20 bases. Germline V gene data show CDR1 as SGHRS and CDR2 as YFSETQ. This CDR3 is built from 17 residues.

The chain combines TRBV5-1 with TRBJ2-3; a weak D match, TRBD2 (6 bases). The sequence came from a man aged 25 to 40 who had recovered from COVID-19. Sample: PBMCs or T cells enriched from blood (not recorded which). CDR3 nucleotide sequence: TGCGCCAGCAGCCGTTGGACTACGCTAGATCCCACAGATACGCAGTATTTT. Protein sequence: CASSRWTTLDPTDTQYF.